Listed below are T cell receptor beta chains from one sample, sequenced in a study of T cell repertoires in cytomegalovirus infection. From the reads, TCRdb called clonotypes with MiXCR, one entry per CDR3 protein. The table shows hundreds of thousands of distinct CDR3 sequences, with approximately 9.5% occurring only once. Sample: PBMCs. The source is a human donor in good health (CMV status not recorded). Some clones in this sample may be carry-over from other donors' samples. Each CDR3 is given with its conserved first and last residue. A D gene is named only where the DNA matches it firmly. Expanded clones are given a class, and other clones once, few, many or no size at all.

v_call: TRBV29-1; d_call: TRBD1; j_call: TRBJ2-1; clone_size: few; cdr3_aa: CSVPGQSSYNEQFF; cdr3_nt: TGCAGCGTCCCGGGACAGAGCTCCTACAATGAGCAGTTCTTC
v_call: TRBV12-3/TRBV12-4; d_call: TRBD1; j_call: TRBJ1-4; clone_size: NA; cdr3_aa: CASSLTGEREKLFF; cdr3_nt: TGTGCCAGCAGTCTGACAGGGGAGCGTGAAAAACTGTTTTTT
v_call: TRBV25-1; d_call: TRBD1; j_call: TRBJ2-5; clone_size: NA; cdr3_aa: CASTPGQGVAQYF; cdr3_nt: TGTGCCTCTACCCCGGGACAGGGGGTGGCCCAGTACTTC
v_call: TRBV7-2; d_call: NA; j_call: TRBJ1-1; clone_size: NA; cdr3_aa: CASSLNRREAFF; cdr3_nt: TGTGCCAGCAGCCTGAATCGGCGTGAAGCTTTCTTT
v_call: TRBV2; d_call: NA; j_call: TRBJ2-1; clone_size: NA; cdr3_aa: CASSGLGAGPYNEQFF; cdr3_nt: TGTGCCAGCAGTGGACTAGGAGCGGGTCCTTACAATGAGCAGTTCTTC
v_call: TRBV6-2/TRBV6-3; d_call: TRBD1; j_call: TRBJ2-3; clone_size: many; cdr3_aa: CASRRIPGQGTDTQYF; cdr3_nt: TGTGCCAGCAGGCGTATTCCGGGACAGGGAACAGATACGCAGTATTTT
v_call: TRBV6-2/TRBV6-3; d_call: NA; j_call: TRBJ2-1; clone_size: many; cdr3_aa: CASSPSGHNEQFF; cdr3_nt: TGTGCCAGCAGTCCCTCAGGCCACAATGAGCAGTTCTTC
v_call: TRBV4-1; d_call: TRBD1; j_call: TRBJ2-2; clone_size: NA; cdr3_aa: CASSQDQTGQGATVAGELFF; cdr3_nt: TGCGCCAGCAGCCAAGATCAAACCGGACAGGGGGCGACGGTCGCCGGGGAGCTGTTTTTT
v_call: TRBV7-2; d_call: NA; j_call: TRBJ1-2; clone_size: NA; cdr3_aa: CASSVGQPYGYTF; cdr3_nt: TGTGCCAGCAGCGTAGGACAGCCCTATGGCTACACCTTC
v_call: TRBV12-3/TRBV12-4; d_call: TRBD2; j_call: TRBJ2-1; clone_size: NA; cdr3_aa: CASSLDAGLASNEQFF; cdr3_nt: TGTGCCAGCAGTTTAGATGCGGGACTAGCGTCCAATGAGCAGTTCTTC